The clone carrying this T cell receptor beta chain appeared once. This CDR3 spans 16 amino acids. Germline loops: CDR1 WSHSY, CDR2 SAAADI. V was clipped by 3 bases and J by 10 bases; unmatched bases: 10. Patients in Seattle were enrolled during active infection, then followed longitudinally. The data were taken from a study of blood T cell repertoires in COVID-19. Across the study: From the United States, Italy and Spain came samples of acute and convalescent COVID-19. T cells, B-cell-depleted T cells, or PBMCs supplied cDNA or gDNA.

Original methodology: Amplification with reference gene primers provided the estimates of nucleated cell counts. Profiled with immunoSEQ multiplex PCR; TCRdb holds only in-frame clones, not every one. From that table come the V and J calls and clone size; the DNA was used to work out D and trimming. This sample has 150,000 to 200,000 clones, with about 85% found just once. The clonotype was recovered from a woman in her 70s with COVID-19, enrolled during active disease. The sequenced sample consisted of peripheral blood. The V gene is TRBV10-2, the J gene TRBJ1-6, with 9 positions matching TRBD1. The CDR3 spells CASSEGSGTGWSPLHF. In nucleotides, the CDR3 is TGCGCCAGCAGTGAAGGGTCGGGGACAGGGTGGTCACCCCTCCACTTT.